This T cell receptor beta chain was sequenced during a study of blood T cell repertoires in COVID-19. Study as a whole: Acute and convalescent COVID-19 specimens originated in the United States, Italy and Spain. The cDNA or gDNA used as material had been derived from T cells, B-cell-depleted T cells, or PBMCs.

In the authors' workflow: Estimation of nucleated cell counts was performed using reference gene primer amplification. Libraries were prepared by immunoSEQ multiplex PCR; TCRdb keeps only in-frame clonotypes and omits some of them. That table supplies the V and J calls and clone size; D and trimming were determined from the DNA. The sample lists about 74,000 clones; approximately 86% were seen once. V was pared by 10 bases and J by 1 base, with 12 bases of the junction left unmatched. There are 16 residues in the CDR3. CDR1 is MNHEY and CDR2 is SMNVEV in the germline V gene (reference sequence). The TCR comes from a woman of 80 years or more with active or convalescent COVID-19. Sequences were obtained from peripheral blood. The rearrangement links TRBV27 to TRBJ2-2; 7 positions agree with TRBD2. Here the CDR3 reads CATKFSGQMNTGELFF. CDR3 coding DNA: TGTGCCACCAAATTTAGCGGGCAGATGAACACCGGGGAGCTGTTTTTT.